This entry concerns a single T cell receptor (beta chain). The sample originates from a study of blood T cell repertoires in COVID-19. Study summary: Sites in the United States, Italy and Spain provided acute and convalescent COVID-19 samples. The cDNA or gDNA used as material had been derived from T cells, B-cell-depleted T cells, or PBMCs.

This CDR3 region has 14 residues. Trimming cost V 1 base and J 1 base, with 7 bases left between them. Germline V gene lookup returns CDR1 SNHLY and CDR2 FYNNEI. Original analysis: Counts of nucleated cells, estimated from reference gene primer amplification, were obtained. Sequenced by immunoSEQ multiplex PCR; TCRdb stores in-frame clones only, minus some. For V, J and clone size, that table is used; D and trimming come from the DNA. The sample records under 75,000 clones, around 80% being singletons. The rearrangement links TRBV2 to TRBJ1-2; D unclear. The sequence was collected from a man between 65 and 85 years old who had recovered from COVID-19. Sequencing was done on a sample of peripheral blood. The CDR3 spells CASSEDEHNYGYTF. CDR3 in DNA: TGTGCCAGCAGTGAAGATGAACATAACTATGGCTACACCTTC.